Presented here are 10 T cell receptor beta chains from one specimen sequenced in a study of T cell clonality in common variable immunodeficiency. Only in-frame clones appear in the TCRdb table, and some are missing; sequencing was by immunoSEQ multiplex PCR. This sample carries some 45,000 clones, none of them present only once. Sequenced material: peripheral blood mononuclear cells. These receptors all come from a person between 18 and 69 years old in good health.

The sample holds many counts of this clone. Sequencing ends 3 residues short of the CDR3 end; the germline J gene provides the rest. This chain uses TRBV4-1 with TRBJ2-3; the match to TRBD2 covers 11 bases. There are 16 residues in the CDR3. The V gene end was trimmed by 4 bases and the J gene end by 0 bases; junction bases not matched to a gene: 3. The germline V gene encodes CDR1 MGHRA and CDR2 YSYEKL. The CDR3 DNA, read in part, is TGCGCCAGCAGCCCTAGCGGGGGGATCAGCACAGATACG. Amino acid sequence: CASSPSGGISTDT. The entire CDR3 sequence reads CASSPSGGISTDTQYF.

This clone was picked up a small number of times. Possible read error: a much larger clone is one base away. With the read ending 3 residues before the CDR3 end, the germline J gene is used to fill in that end. At the DNA level, this CDR3 is encoded by other sequences in the same sample as well. The chain combines TRBV6-2 or TRBV6-3 with TRBJ1-3; TRBD1 matches 8 bases. Per germline, CDR1 MNHEY and CDR2 SVGEGT. The length of the CDR3 is 16 residues. The CDR3 here is CASSPADGTGGNTIYF. The covered CDR3 bases are TGTGCCAGCAGTCCCGCGGACGGGACAGGTGGAAACACA.

The table lists this clone with many counts. Read sequence stops 3 residues before the CDR3 end, and the germline J gene provides the missing end. The chain recombines TRBV12-5 with TRBJ2-1; D perhaps matches TRBD1 (5 bases). V lost 3 bases and J lost 0, with 15 bases in between. Germline V gives CDR1 LGHNT, CDR2 FRNRAP. CDR3 length: 17 amino acids. Partial CDR3 DNA: TGTGCTAGTGGTTTCCGACAGACCTTTGTCTCCTACAATGAG. Amino acid sequence: CASGFRQTFVSYNE. The CDR3 as a whole reads CASGFRQTFVSYNEQFF.

In its sample, this clone was seen many times. Incomplete CDR3 DNA: TGTGCCAGCAGCTTGCTATCTAGCGGGGGGGGAAACAATGAG. It is translated as CASSLLSSGGGNNE. The CDR3 as a whole reads CASSLLSSGGGNNEQFF. The chain carries TRBV7-8 and TRBJ2-1; 12 bases are shared with TRBD2. The CDR3 end is not reached by the read, which stops 3 residues before it; the germline J gene fills it in. Trimming took 3 bases from V and 5 from J; bases not matched to a gene: 8. From germline, CDR1 is SGHVS and CDR2 FQNEAQ. The length of the CDR3 is 17 residues.

This clone has at least ten counts. Read sequence stops 3 residues before the CDR3 end, and the germline J gene provides the missing end. The J gene is TRBJ2-1, the V gene TRBV20-1; D gene uncertain. V was shortened by 3 bases and J by 8 bases, with 11 bases between the two germline ends. This CDR3 spans 12 amino acids. Germline V gene data show CDR1 as DFQATT and CDR2 as SNEGSKA (reference sequence). The part of the CDR3 DNA that was read is TGCAGTGCTAGTCGGGTCTGGGATGAG. Translation gives CSASRVWDE. The entire CDR3 protein reads CSASRVWDEQFF.

Worth noting for this clone: The read ends 3 residues shy of where the CDR3 ends; the end is completed using the germline J gene. This chain uses TRBV5-1 with TRBJ1-2; TRBD1 might be the D (5 bases). The CDR3 consists of 16 residues. Per the germline V gene, CDR1 is SGHRS and CDR2 is YFSETQ. CDR3 in amino acids: CASSSSLGGNTDTYTF. CDR3 DNA (partial): TGCGCCAGCAGCTCCTCCTTGGGGGGAAACACAGATACC.

This clone was recorded many times. The read gets to within 3 residues of the CDR3 end, and the germline J gene fills in the rest. V is TRBV7-2 and J is TRBJ1-2, with TRBD1 matching over 8 bases. Germline values: CDR1 SGHTA, CDR2 FQGNSA. The CDR3 runs to 15 residues. Unmatched junction bases numbered 4, after V lost 4 bases and J lost 0 bases. The CDR3 spells CASSSGQGSNYGYTF. The covered CDR3 bases are TGTGCCAGCAGCTCTGGACAGGGTTCTAACTATGGC.

This clone was picked up many times. Coverage ceases 3 residues before the CDR3 finishes, and the germline J gene fills in the end. The chain has TRBV6-4 and TRBJ2-1; perhaps TRBD2 as D (6 bases). The length of the CDR3 is 15 residues. Germline V gives CDR1 MRHNA, CDR2 SNTAGT. V gave up 3 bases and J gave up 0 bases, with 9 bases separating them. The CDR3 bases that were read are TGTGCCAGCAGTGAGGACTACTCCTCCTACAATGAG. It translates to CASSEDYSSYNE. The whole CDR3 is CASSEDYSSYNEQFF.

Many counts were recorded for this clone. The CDR3 is cut off 3 residues early in the read; its end comes from the germline J gene. The chain is built from TRBV11-2 and TRBJ2-7; 9 positions agree with TRBD1. The CDR3 is made up of 14 amino acids. Trimming cost V 8 bases and J 1 base; bases outside gene matches: 6. CDR1 and CDR2 from the germline V gene are SGHAT and FQNNGV. CDR3 DNA (partial): TGTGCCAGCTCGTTTGGGACAGGGTCCTACGAG. Amino acids: CASSFGTGSYE. The whole CDR3 protein reads CASSFGTGSYEQYF.

This clone came up many times. At one of its ends the junction is not consistent with the germline gene, which may arise from a read error. The read is 3 residues too short to cover the CDR3 end, so that end is filled in from the germline J gene. The chain has TRBV4-2 and TRBJ2-3; TRBD2 matches at 12 bases. Germline assignment: CDR1 LGHNA and CDR2 YNFKEQ. The CDR3 length is 15 residues. The CDR3 DNA, read in part, is TGCGCCAGCAGTCCTAGCGGGGGGGCTACAGATACG. Its protein product is CASSPSGGATDT. The whole CDR3 is CASSPSGGATDTQYF.